Described below is a single T cell receptor beta chain sequence and its context. Its specificity is unknown. The sample belongs to a study of T cells in Graves' hyperthyroidism and ophthalmopathy. At the level of the study: Peripheral blood was collected at initial diagnosis, before any treatment. Study-wide results and limits: Median prediction lead before ophthalmopathy onset was 6.5 months with the model. In blood, most of the thyroid clonotypes expanded above 0.001 were also present.

The TCR beta CDR3 regions underwent amplification using RNA transcripts as the source. The HTBI primer set served for first-round RT-PCR of the TCR CDR3. A single record per CDR3 protein comes from TCRdb applying MiXCR to the multiplex PCR reads. Of over 250,000 distinct CDR3 sequences detected, 20% to 30% appear once; the ten largest clones hold approximately 30%. Germline CDR1 MDHEN, CDR2 SYDVKM. Between the trimmed V and J ends, which lost 8 bases and 5 bases, there was a span of 13 bases. This CDR3 region has 12 residues. The clonotype originates from a man aged 40-55 years with Graves' hyperthyroidism that later progressed to Graves' ophthalmopathy. The genes are TRBV28 and TRBJ2-7; no reliable D call. Sequenced: blood. CDR3 nucleotides: TGTGCCAGCTCTAGGGCCCAGGACGAGCAGTACTTC. Translating gives CASSRAQDEQYF.